This TCR beta chain was found in a study of CD8 T cells in Susac syndrome. Negative magnetic isolation gave CD8+ and CD4+ cells; FACS enriched CD8+ TEMRA. The authors reverse transcribed about 0.5 to 1 ug RNA with random hexamers. With immunoSEQ multiplex PCR, TCR beta CDR3 was amplified across 54 Vbeta and 13 Jbeta. TCRdb passed the immunoSEQ multiplex PCR reads through MiXCR, listing each CDR3 protein once. The repertoire has 100,000 to 150,000 distinct CDR3 sequences, around 86% of them found once; the top ten carry 0.45% to 0.65%. Trimming removed 3 bases from V and 3 bases from J, with 14 bases in between. Germline lookup yields CDR1 MDHEN and CDR2 SYDVKM. The CDR3 totals 15 residues.

V usage is TRBV28 and J usage is TRBJ2-5, with D perhaps TRBD1 or TRBD2 (7 bases each). The TCR was taken from a human donor with multiple sclerosis. Sequenced sample: CD8+ T cells from PBMCs. CDR3 amino acids: CASSFGRGGKETQYF. The DNA of the CDR3 is TGTGCCAGCAGTTTTGGCAGGGGGGGAAAAGAGACCCAGTACTTC.